This T cell receptor (beta chain) was profiled in a study of T cells in Graves' hyperthyroidism and ophthalmopathy. PBMCs were collected from a roughly 10 ml volume of fresh peripheral blood. Per germline, CDR1 SGHRS and CDR2 YFSETQ. The CDR3 is made up of 15 amino acids. V gave up 4 bases and J gave up 1 base, with 11 bases separating them. Amplification targeted TCR beta CDR3 regions from RNA transcripts. The HTBI primer set served for first-round RT-PCR of the TCR CDR3. TCRdb called the multiplex PCR reads again in MiXCR, with one record for every CDR3 protein. The table has about 640,000 distinct CDR3 sequences, roughly 20% seen once.

This TCR derives from a man aged 25-40 years with Graves' ophthalmopathy. Sample: blood. The chain combines TRBV5-1 with TRBJ2-2; D unresolved. This CDR3 is CASSQDTLNTGELFF. The CDR3 DNA reads TGCGCCAGCAGCCAAGACACCTTGAACACCGGGGAGCTGTTTTTT. The full variable domain, rest sourced from reference TRBV5-1 and TRBJ2-2, is KAGVTQTPRYLIKTRGQQVTLSCSPISGHRSVSWYQQTPGQGLQFLFEYFSETQRNKGNFPGRFSGRQFSNSRSEMNVSTLELGDSALYLCASSQDTLNTGELFFGEGSRLTVL.